This T cell receptor (beta chain) was sequenced during a study of OX40 agonist ivuxolimab in advanced cancers. Looking at the study overall: Administration of intravenous ivuxolimab to patients occurred every 2 weeks at 0.01 to 10 mg/kg. Participants averaged approximately 65 years of age (range roughly 23 to 79) and were roughly 80% male.

In this sample, this clone turned up once. Data came from immunoSEQ multiplex PCR; TCRdb stores just in-frame clones and leaves some out. The table records fewer than 60,000 clones, about 85% of them present only once. The CDR3 length is 14 residues. From germline, CDR1 is MNHEY and CDR2 SMNVEV (reference sequence). V dropped 5 bases and J dropped 1 base, with 11 bases sitting between them. The sequences come from CD4+ or CD8+ T cells sorted from blood, collected in a trial of the OX40 agonist ivuxolimab. This clonotype was obtained from an adult with an advanced solid tumor such as melanoma, head and neck, liver or kidney cancer. This chain connects TRBV27 to TRBJ1-1; D is uncertain. The CDR3 DNA sequence: TGTGCCAGCAGTCCCTGGACGGGGAACACTGAAGCTTTCTTT. Protein sequence: CASSPWTGNTEAFF.